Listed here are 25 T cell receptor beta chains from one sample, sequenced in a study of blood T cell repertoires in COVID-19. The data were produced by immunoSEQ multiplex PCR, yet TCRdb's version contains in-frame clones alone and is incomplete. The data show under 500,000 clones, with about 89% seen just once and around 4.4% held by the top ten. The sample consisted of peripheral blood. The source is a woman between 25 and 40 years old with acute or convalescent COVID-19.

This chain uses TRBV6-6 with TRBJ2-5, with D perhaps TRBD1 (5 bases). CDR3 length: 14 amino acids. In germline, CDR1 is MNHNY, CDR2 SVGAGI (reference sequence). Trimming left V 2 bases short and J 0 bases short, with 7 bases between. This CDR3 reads CASSYRTNQETQYF. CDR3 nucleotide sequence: TGTGCCAGCAGTTACAGGACAAACCAAGAGACCCAGTACTTC.

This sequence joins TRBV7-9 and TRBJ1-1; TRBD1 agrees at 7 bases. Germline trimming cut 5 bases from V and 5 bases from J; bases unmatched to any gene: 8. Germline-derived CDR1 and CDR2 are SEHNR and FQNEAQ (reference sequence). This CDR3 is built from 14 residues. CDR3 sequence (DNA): TGTGCCAGCAGCCTTACGACAGGGCGTACTGAAGCTTTCTTT. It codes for CASSLTTGRTEAFF.

The CDR3 region is CASRVSGQGDYTGANVLTF. CDR3 bases: TGTGCCAGCAGAGTGTCGGGACAGGGTGATTACACTGGGGCCAACGTCCTGACTTTC. V gene TRBV2 combines with J gene TRBJ2-6; TRBD1 matches at 9 bases. The CDR3 is 19 amino acids. J gave up 2 bases and V 6 bases, and 14 bases lay outside the gene matches. In germline, CDR1 is SNHLY, CDR2 FYNNEI.

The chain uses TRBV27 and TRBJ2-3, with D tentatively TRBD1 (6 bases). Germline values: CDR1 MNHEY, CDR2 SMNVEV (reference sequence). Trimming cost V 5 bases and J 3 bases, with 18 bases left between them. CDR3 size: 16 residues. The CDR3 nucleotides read TGTGCCAGCAGTCCCCCTCGTGGGGGCACGACAGATACGCAGTATTTT. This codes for CASSPPRGGTTDTQYF.

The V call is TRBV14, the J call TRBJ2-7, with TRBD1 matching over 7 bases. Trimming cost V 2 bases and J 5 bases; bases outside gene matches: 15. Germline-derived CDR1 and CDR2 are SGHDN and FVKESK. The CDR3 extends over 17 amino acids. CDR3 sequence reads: CASSQSRAFGTVHEQYF. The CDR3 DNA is TGTGCCAGCAGCCAATCCCGAGCCTTCGGGACAGTACACGAGCAGTACTTC.

CDR3 bases: TGTGCCAGCCCCCAGAACTACGAGCAGTACTTC. Amino acid sequence: CASPQNYEQYF. The chain couples TRBV6-5 to TRBJ2-7; D uncertain. The CDR3 totals 11 residues. Looked up from germline, CDR1 is MNHEY and CDR2 is SVGAGI. The V end lost 8 bases, the J end lost 3 bases, and 8 bases lay between the germline ends.

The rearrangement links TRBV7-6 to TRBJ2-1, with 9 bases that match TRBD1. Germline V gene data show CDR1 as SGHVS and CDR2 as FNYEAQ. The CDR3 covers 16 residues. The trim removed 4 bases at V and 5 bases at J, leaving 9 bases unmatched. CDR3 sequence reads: CASSSDSGTGNNEQFF. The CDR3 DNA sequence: TGTGCCAGCAGCTCGGATAGTGGGACAGGGAACAATGAGCAGTTCTTC.

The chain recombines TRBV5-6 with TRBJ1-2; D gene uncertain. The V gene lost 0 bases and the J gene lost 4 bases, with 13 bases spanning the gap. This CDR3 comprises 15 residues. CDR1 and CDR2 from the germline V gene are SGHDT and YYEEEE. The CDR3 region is CASSLEIWASYGYTF. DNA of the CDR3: TGTGCCAGCAGCTTGGAGATTTGGGCGTCCTATGGCTACACCTTC.

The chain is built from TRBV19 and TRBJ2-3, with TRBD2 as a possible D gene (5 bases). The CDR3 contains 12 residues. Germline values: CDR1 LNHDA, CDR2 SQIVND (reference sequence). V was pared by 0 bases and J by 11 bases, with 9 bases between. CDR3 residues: CASSIEDGEQYF. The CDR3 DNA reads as TGTGCCAGTAGTATAGAGGACGGGGAGCAGTATTTT. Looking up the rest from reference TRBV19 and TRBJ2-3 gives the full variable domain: DGGITQSPKYLFRKEGQNVTLSCEQNLNHDAMYWYRQDPGQGLRLIYYSQIVNDFQKGDIAEGYSVSREKKESFPLTVTSAQKNPTAFYLCASSIEDGEQYFGPGTRLTVL.

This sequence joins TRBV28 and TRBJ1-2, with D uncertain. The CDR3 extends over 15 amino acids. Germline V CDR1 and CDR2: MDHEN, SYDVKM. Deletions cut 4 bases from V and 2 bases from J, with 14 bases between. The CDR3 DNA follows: TGTGCCAGCAGTTCAACCCTATCCCGAAACTATGGCTACACCTTC. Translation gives CASSSTLSRNYGYTF.

CDR3 sequence: CASGGQGWEKLFF. The CDR3 bases are TGTGCGTCGGGGGGACAGGGGTGGGAAAAACTGTTTTTT. V is TRBV28 and J is TRBJ1-4, with 10 bases fitting TRBD1. CDR1 and CDR2 (germline): MDHEN, SYDVKM. This CDR3 contains 13 residues.

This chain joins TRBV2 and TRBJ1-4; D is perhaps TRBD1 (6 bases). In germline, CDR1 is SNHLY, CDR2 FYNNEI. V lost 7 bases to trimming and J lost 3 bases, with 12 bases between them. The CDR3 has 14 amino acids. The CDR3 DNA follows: TGTGCCAGCATGCAGGGGCGAGCTAATGAAAAACTGTTTTTT. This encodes CASMQGRANEKLFF. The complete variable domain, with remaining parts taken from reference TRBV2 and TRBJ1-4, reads EPEVTQTPSHQVTQMGQEVILRCVPISNHLYFYWYRQILGQKVEFLVSFYNNEISEKSEIFDDQFSVERPDGSNFTLKIRSTKLEDSAMYFCASMQGRANEKLFFGSGTQLSVL.

The CDR3 DNA reads TGTGCCATCAGTGCGCAGGGGGCTAACTATGGCTACACCTTC. Residues: CAISAQGANYGYTF. The rearrangement links TRBV10-3 to TRBJ1-2; TRBD1 matches 7 bases. Per the germline V gene, CDR1 is ENHRY and CDR2 is SYGVKD. V shed 4 bases and J 0 bases; nucleotides not matched to a gene: 2. The CDR3 extends over 14 amino acids.

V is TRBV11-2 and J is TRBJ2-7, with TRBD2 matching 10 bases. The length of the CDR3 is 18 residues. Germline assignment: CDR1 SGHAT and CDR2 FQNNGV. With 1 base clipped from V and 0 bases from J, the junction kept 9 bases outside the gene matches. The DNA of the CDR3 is TGTGCCAGCAGCTTAGTCGCGGGTCTAGCGGGGGCCTCCTACGAGCAGTACTTC. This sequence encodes CASSLVAGLAGASYEQYF.

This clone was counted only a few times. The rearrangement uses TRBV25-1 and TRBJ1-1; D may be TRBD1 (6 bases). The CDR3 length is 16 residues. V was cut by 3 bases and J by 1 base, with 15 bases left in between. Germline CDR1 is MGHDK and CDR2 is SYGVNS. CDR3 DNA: TGTGCCAGCAGTGACAGGACAGATCGACCGAACACTGAAGCTTTCTTT. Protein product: CASSDRTDRPNTEAFF.

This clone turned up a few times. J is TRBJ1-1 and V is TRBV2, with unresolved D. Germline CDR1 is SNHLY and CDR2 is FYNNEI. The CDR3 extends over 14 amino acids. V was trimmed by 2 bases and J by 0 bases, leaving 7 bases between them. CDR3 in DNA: TGTGCCAGCAGTGAAAAACAGCTGAACACTGAAGCTTTCTTT. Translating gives CASSEKQLNTEAFF.

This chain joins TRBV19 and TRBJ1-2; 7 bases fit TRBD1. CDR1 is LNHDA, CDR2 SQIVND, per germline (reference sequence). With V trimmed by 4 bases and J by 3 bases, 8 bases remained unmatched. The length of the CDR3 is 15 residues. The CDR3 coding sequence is TGTGCCAGTAGTACGACAGGGCATCACGACTATGGCTACACCTTC. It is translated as CASSTTGHHDYGYTF.

CDR3 protein: CASSYWGLLSMNTEAFF. Written as DNA, the CDR3 is TGTGCCAGCAGTTATTGGGGGCTTTTGAGTATGAACACTGAAGCTTTCTTT. V and J are TRBV28 and TRBJ1-1, with D possibly matching TRBD1 (6 bases). Trimming took 4 bases from V and 0 from J, leaving 18 bases between them. From germline, CDR1 is MDHEN and CDR2 SYDVKM. CDR3 length: 17 residues.

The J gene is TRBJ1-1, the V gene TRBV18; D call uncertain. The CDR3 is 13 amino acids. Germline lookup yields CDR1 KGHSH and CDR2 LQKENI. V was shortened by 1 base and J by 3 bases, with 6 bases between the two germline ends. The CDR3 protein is CASSPRGYTEAFF. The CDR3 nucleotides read TGTGCCAGCTCACCACGAGGGTACACTGAAGCTTTCTTT. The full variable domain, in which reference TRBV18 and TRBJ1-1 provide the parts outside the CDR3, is NAGVMQNPRHLVRRRGQEARLRCSPMKGHSHVYWYRQLPEEGLKFMVYLQKENIIDESGMPKERFSAEFPKEGPSILRIQQVVRGDSAAYFCASSPRGYTEAFFGQGTRLTVV.

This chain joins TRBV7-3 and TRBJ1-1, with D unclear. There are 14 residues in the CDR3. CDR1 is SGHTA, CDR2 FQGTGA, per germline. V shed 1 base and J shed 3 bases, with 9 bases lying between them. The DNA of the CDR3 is TGTGCCAGCAGCTTAAGCGGCGGCCACACTGAAGCTTTCTTT. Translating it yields CASSLSGGHTEAFF.

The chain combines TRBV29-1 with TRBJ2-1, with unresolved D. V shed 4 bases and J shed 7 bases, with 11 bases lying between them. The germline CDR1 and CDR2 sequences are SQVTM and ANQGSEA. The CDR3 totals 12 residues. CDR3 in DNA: TGCAGCGTTGTTTTGAGAGGTAATGAGCAGTTCTTC. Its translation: CSVVLRGNEQFF.

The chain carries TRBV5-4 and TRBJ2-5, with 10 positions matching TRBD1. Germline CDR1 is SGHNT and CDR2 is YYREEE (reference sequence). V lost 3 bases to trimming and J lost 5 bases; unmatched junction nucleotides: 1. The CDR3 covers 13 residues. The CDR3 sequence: CASSWDRGETQYF. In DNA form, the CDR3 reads TGTGCCAGCAGCTGGGACAGGGGTGAGACCCAGTACTTC.

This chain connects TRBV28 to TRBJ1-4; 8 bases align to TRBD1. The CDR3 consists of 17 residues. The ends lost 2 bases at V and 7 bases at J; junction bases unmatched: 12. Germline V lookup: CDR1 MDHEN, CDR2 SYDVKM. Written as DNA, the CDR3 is TGTGCCAGCAGTTTAAGTTTCTTACAGGGGGGGATTGAAAAACTGTTTTTT. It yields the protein CASSLSFLQGGIEKLFF.

CDR3 loop: CASSPVPFFGYGYTF. CDR3 sequence (DNA): TGTGCCAGTAGTCCGGTTCCGTTCTTCGGCTATGGCTACACCTTC. V gene TRBV19 combines with J gene TRBJ1-2; D remains ambiguous. In germline, CDR1 is LNHDA, CDR2 SQIVND (reference sequence). V lost 5 bases and J 4 bases, leaving 17 bases between the germline ends. The CDR3 has 15 amino acids.

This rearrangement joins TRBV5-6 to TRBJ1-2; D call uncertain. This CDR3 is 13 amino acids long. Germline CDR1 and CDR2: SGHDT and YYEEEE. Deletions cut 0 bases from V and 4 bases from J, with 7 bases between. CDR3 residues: CASSLAGIYGYTF. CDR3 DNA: TGTGCCAGCAGCTTGGCGGGAATCTATGGCTACACCTTC.